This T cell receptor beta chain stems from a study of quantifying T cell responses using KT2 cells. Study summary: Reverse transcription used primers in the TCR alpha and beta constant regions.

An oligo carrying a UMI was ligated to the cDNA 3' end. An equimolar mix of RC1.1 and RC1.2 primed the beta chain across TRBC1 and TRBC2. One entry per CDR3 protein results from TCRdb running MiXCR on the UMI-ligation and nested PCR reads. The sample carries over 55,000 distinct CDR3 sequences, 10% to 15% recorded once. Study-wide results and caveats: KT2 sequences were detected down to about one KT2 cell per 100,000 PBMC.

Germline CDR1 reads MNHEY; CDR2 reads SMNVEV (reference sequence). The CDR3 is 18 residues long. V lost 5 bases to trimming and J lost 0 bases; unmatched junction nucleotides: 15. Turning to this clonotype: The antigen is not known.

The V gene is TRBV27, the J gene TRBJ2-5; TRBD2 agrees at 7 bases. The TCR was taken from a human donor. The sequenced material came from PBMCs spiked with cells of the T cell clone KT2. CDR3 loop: CASSPSPPAGRYQETQYF. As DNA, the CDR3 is TGTGCCAGCAGTCCATCCCCCCCAGCGGGGCGGTACCAAGAGACCCAGTACTTC.